This is a list of T cell receptor beta chains from one sample in a study of T cells in Graves' hyperthyroidism and ophthalmopathy. Each CDR3 protein gets one entry after TCRdb re-called the multiplex PCR reads with MiXCR. This table has approximately 590,000 distinct CDR3 sequences, about a sixth appearing once. Sequencing was performed on blood. The receptors come from a woman aged 25 to 39 with Graves' hyperthyroidism. CDR3s include the opening cysteine and the closing phenylalanine or tryptophan.

V,length,CDR3
TRBV6-1,15,CASSSFFQARETQYF
TRBV12-3/TRBV12-4,18,CASSTGTSGPPSTDTQYF
TRBV2,17,CASSDQGLIDSNQPQHF
TRBV29-1,14,CSISSGGEADTQYF
TRBV6-1,14,CASSLELPNQPQHF
TRBV30,13,CALGTNSGNEQFF
TRBV20-1,14,CSAPRGQGSYEQYF
TRBV5-1,16,CASNFQGAVGTDTQYF
TRBV20-1,15,CSAPLAGESYNEQFF
TRBV18,14,CASSPTGGSGEQYF
TRBV28,13,CASVKRVYNEQFF
TRBV6-1,11,CANISGYEQYF
TRBV30,13,CACELAAKNIQYF
TRBV6-2/TRBV6-3,16,CASSRTGGVGNQPQHF